This T cell receptor beta chain was observed in a study of shared T cell receptors in the human thymus. This CDR3 is built from 15 residues. The protocol was immunoSEQ multiplex PCR, while the TCRdb copy is restricted to in-frame clones and leaves out a portion. The table lists about 380,000 clones, around 95% of them singletons. The sequence came from a human donor. The chain uses TRBV21-1 and TRBJ1-4; the table gives TRBD1 as D, unverified against the DNA. TRBV21-1 is a recognized pseudogene. Sequenced input: thymocytes. CDR3 amino acids: CASSPGQGLNEKLFF. In DNA, the CDR3 is TGTGCCAGCAGCCCCGGACAGGGACTAAATGAAAAACTGTTTTTT.